What follows describes a single T cell receptor (beta chain). This entry belongs to a study of T-cell memory formation after mild COVID-19. TCRdb called the 5' RACE reads again in MiXCR, with one record for every CDR3 protein. Among around 250,000 distinct CDR3 sequences listed, roughly a sixth were seen once. Germline CDR1 reads MGHRA; CDR2 reads YSYEKL. The CDR3 is 15 residues long. The germline V and J ends were trimmed by 10 bases and 0 bases, with 13 bases remaining between them. The specimen sequenced was PBMCs or a T cell subset sorted from them (not recorded which). The chain has TRBV4-1 and TRBJ2-6; a weak D match, TRBD1 (6 bases). This TCR derives from a man aged 18 to 29 who had mild COVID-19 (a few samples of this study predate the infection). Cell type and time point are not known. CDR3 in amino acids: CATRDRPSGANVLTF. The CDR3 DNA sequence: TGCGCCACCCGAGACAGGCCCTCTGGGGCCAACGTCCTGACTTTC.